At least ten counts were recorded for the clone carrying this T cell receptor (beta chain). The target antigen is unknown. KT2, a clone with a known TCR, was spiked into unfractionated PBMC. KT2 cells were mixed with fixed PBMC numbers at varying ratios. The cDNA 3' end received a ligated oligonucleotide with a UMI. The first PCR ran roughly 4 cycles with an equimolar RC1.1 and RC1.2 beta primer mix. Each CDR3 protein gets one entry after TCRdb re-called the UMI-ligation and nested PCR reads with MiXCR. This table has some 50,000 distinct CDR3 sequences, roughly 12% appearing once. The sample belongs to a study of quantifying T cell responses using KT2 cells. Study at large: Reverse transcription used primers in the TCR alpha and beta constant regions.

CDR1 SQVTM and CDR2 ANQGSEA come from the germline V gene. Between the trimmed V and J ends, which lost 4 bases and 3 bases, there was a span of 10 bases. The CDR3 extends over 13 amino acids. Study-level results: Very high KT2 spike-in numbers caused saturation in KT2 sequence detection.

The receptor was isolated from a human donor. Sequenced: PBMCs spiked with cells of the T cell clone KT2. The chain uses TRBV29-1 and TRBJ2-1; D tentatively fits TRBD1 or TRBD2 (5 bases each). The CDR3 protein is CSVAGRNYNEQFF. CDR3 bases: TGCAGCGTTGCGGGGCGGAACTACAATGAGCAGTTCTTC.